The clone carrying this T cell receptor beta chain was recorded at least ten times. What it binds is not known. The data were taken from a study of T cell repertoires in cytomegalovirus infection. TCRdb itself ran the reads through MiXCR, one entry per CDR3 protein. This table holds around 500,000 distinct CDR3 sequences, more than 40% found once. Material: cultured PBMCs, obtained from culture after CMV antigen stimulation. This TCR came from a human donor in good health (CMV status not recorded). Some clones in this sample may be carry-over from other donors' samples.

The CDR3 DNA reads as TGTGCCAGCAGCTTAGCGGCCTTTGGCACAGATACGCAGTATTTT. It translates to CASSLAAFGTDTQYF. V gene TRBV7-2 combines with J gene TRBJ2-3; D gene uncertain. Germline values: CDR1 SGHTA, CDR2 FQGNSA. The CDR3 is 15 amino acids. Deletions cut 0 bases from V and 1 base from J, with 8 bases between.